This entry features one TCR beta chain sequence. In the PCR, 60 Vbeta and 13 Jbeta primers were used. Profiled with immunoSEQ multiplex PCR; TCRdb holds only in-frame clones, not every one. Counted here are 160,000 or so clones, 75% to 80% occurring once; the ten biggest clones make up approximately 3.1%. The data stem from a study of cytomegalovirus exposure and HLA in healthy donors. The TCR comes from a woman in her forties in good health and CMV-seronegative. Specimen: PBMCs.

The CDR3 DNA follows: TGTGCCAGCAGCCAAGGTTTCTACGGGGGGGCGATGTGGGAGACCCAGTACTTC. Translated: CASSQGFYGGAMWETQYF. V is TRBV14 and J is TRBJ2-5; the match to TRBD2 covers 8 bases. The germline CDR1 and CDR2 sequences are SGHDN and FVKESK. This CDR3 has 18 amino acids. J gave up 5 bases and V 1 base, and 15 bases lay outside the gene matches.